The subject of this entry is one TCR beta chain. Its specificity is not known. The CDR3 contains 13 residues. V was clipped by 0 bases and J by 13 bases; unmatched bases: 6. Germline V CDR1 and CDR2: KGHSH, LQKENI. Sequenced by immunoSEQ multiplex PCR; TCRdb stores in-frame clones only, minus some. This table holds roughly 120,000 clones, around 83% found once. This sample stems from a study of T cell responses to AZD1222 COVID-19 vaccine. On the study more broadly: Whether given at about 4 or about 12 weeks, second doses were pooled. Overall study findings and caveats: Recipients of AZD1222 seropositive at baseline numbered only 5 to 7. Two AZD1222 administrations were followed by greater Spike-specific TCR breadth and depth.

Here the sequenced sample was peripheral blood, taken on day 0 of AZD1222 vaccination. This TCR was recovered from an adult in good health. The J gene is TRBJ2-1, the V gene TRBV18, with 7 positions matching TRBD2. CDR3 DNA sequence: TGTGCCAGCTCACCACCGTTAGGGGAGGGTCAGTTCTTC. The encoded protein is CASSPPLGEGQFF.